The T cell receptor beta chain described here comes from a study of T cell responses to AZD1222 COVID-19 vaccine. Generated by immunoSEQ multiplex PCR, the TCRdb table keeps only in-frame clones and is missing some. The sample has 150,000 or so clones; 89% are singletons. Germline values: CDR1 SNHLY, CDR2 FYNNEI. V lost 8 bases, J lost 3 bases, and 19 bases lay in between. The CDR3 totals 15 residues. The sequence was obtained from an adult in good health. This chain connects TRBV2 to TRBJ1-2; D ambiguous. This material consisted of peripheral blood, taken on day 0 of AZD1222 vaccination. The CDR3 reads CASCKEGGSDYGYTF. Here the CDR3 DNA reads TGTGCCAGCTGTAAGGAAGGCGGTAGCGACTATGGCTACACCTTC.